These 25 T cell receptor beta chains were all obtained from the same sample, sequenced in a study of tumor-infiltrating lymphocytes in oesophageal squamous cell carcinoma. TCRdb re-called the PCR reads through MiXCR, storing one row per CDR3 protein. Of roughly 20,000 distinct CDR3 sequences in the sample, 35% to 45% are singletons; the top ten hold about 11%. Sequenced: normal esophageal tissue next to the tumor. The receptor source for this set is a male donor with esophageal squamous cell carcinoma.

The V gene is TRBV7-6, the J gene TRBJ2-7; no definite D call. The J call is uncertain, as TRBJ2-1 better fits the DNA end. This CDR3 is 15 amino acids long. Germline V gene lookup returns CDR1 SGHVS and CDR2 FNYEAQ. The CDR3 DNA reads as TGTGCCAGCAGCTTAGGGGCCGGAAATAGGGATGAGCAGTTCTTC. Its protein is CASSLGAGNRDEQFF.

This rearrangement joins TRBV7-6 to TRBJ2-5, with 7 nucleotides matching TRBD2. This CDR3 contains 14 residues. Germline CDR1 SGHVS, CDR2 FNYEAQ. The V and J ends lost 4 bases and 5 bases, in that order; junction bases with no gene match: 7. Here the CDR3 reads CASSYRDYEETQYF. CDR3 nucleotide sequence: TGTGCCAGCAGCTACCGGGACTACGAGGAGACCCAGTACTTC.

The V gene is TRBV11-1, the J gene TRBJ2-1; D is perhaps TRBD1 or TRBD2 (6 bases each). The ends were cut back, 6 bases at V and 5 bases at J, with 14 bases in the middle. CDR3 length equals 14 residues. The germline CDR1 and CDR2 sequences are SGHAT and FQDESV (reference sequence). CDR3 nucleotide sequence: TGTGCCAGCAGATTTAGGGGGGATCACAATGAGCAGTTCTTC. Residues: CASRFRGDHNEQFF. The full variable domain, with the rest looked up from reference TRBV11-1 and TRBJ2-1, is EAEVAQSPRYKITEKSQAVAFWCDPISGHATLYWYRQILGQGPELLVQFQDESVVDDSQLPKDRFSAERLKGVDSTLKIQPAELGDSAMYLCASRFRGDHNEQFFGPGTRLTVL.

The V call is TRBV7-3, the J call TRBJ2-5; a weak D match, TRBD1 (6 bases). V lost 5 bases, J lost 4 bases, and 20 bases lay in between. This CDR3 spans 16 amino acids. CDR1 is SGHTA, CDR2 FQGTGA, per germline. This CDR3 reads CASSRVGANPRETQYF. Here the CDR3 DNA reads TGTGCCAGCAGCCGGGTGGGGGCCAACCCCCGAGAGACCCAGTACTTC.

In its sample, this clonotype was seen many times. The V gene is TRBV6-1, the J gene TRBJ1-3; no firm D call. V gave up 8 bases and J gave up 0 bases, with 2 bases separating them. The CDR3 has 11 amino acids. CDR1 and CDR2 (germline): MNHNS, SASEGT. This chain's CDR3 is CASLSGNTIYF. CDR3 DNA: TGTGCCAGCCTCTCTGGAAACACCATATATTTT.

Concerning this clonotype: No conserved phenylalanine or tryptophan ends this CDR3, so it is likely a read error. Because the CDR3's place on the DNA is in doubt, the DNA is left out and the CDR3 is given as listed by TCRdb. The chain links TRBV7-2 to TRBJ2-3; the D call in the table, TRBD1, was not verified against the DNA. The CDR3 region is 14 residues in length, termini included. The germline V gene has CDR1 SGHTA and CDR2 FQGNSA. CDR3 protein: CATVEAGAPAVLRA.

This clonotype counts as large. The gene calls are TRBV7-8 and TRBJ2-3; 7 bases map to TRBD2. The CDR3 extends over 14 amino acids. Looked up from germline, CDR1 is SGHVS and CDR2 is FQNEAQ. J gave up 6 bases and V 1 base, and 4 bases lay outside the gene matches. CDR3 nucleotide sequence: TGTGCCAGCAGCTTAGGAGGGAGGGAGGATACGCAGTATTTT. It is translated as CASSLGGREDTQYF.

The rearrangement links TRBV7-6 to TRBJ1-5; possible D gene TRBD1, 6 bases. Trimming stripped 4 bases from V and 5 bases from J, with 12 bases between. From germline, CDR1 is SGHVS and CDR2 FNYEAQ. The CDR3 is made up of 14 amino acids. CDR3 in DNA: TGTGCCAGCAGCTACACAGGGTCCGATCAGCCCCAGCATTTT. Its translation: CASSYTGSDQPQHF.

This chain uses TRBV5-1 with TRBJ2-4; a possible D gene is TRBD1 (6 bases). The J call is doubtful: the DNA matches TRBJ2-1 better. The CDR3 sequence is 14 residues long. CDR1 and CDR2 from the germline V gene are SGHRS and YFSETQ. The CDR3 region is CASSLGTANNEQFF. The CDR3 nucleotides read TGCGCCAGCAGCTTGGGGACAGCCAACAATGAGCAGTTCTTC.

This clonotype was observed at least ten times. The chain combines TRBV19 with TRBJ1-1, with 8 positions matching TRBD1. This CDR3 spans 14 amino acids. The V and J ends lost 5 bases and 4 bases, in that order; junction bases with no gene match: 6. Germline V lookup: CDR1 LNHDA, CDR2 SQIVND (reference sequence). The DNA of the CDR3 is TGTGCCAGTAGTCCAGGACAGGGCGGCACTGAAGCTTTCTTT. It codes for CASSPGQGGTEAFF.

This clonotype is medium-sized. At one end, the junction sequence differs from germline, possibly due to a read error. The rearrangement links TRBV7-7 to TRBJ2-1; TRBD2 matches 9 bases. CDR1 SSHAT and CDR2 FNYEAQ come from the germline V gene (reference sequence). CDR3 length equals 15 residues. The CDR3 coding sequence is TGTGCTAGCAGCCCCTCTAGCGGGAATAGGGGTGAGCAGTTCTTC. Translated, it gives CASSPSSGNRGEQFF.

This clonotype rates as medium-sized. The chain uses TRBV11-3 and TRBJ2-1, with 11 bases identical to TRBD2. The CDR3 is made up of 16 amino acids. V was clipped by 3 bases and J by 5 bases; unmatched bases: 6. CDR1 SGHNT and CDR2 YENEEA come from the germline V gene. The CDR3 DNA follows: TGTGCCAGCAGCTTCGAAGGGACTAGCGGTGACAATGAGCAGTTCTTC. It codes for CASSFEGTSGDNEQFF.

This clonotype occurred many times. The chain is built from TRBV7-2 and TRBJ2-1; 12 bases agree with TRBD2. The trim removed 5 bases at V and 0 bases at J, leaving 8 bases unmatched. CDR3 size: 18 residues. Germline V gives CDR1 SGHTA, CDR2 FQGNSA. The CDR3 nucleotides read TGTGCCAGCAGCCTATATCGGACTAGCGGGGCCTCCTACAATGAGCAGTTCTTC. This encodes CASSLYRTSGASYNEQFF.

The chain carries TRBV5-1 and TRBJ2-2, with a weak D call TRBD1 (6 bases). The V end lost 2 bases, the J end lost 7 bases, and 15 bases lay between the germline ends. This CDR3 comprises 15 residues. In germline, CDR1 is SGHRS, CDR2 YFSETQ. DNA of the CDR3: TGCGCCAGCAGCTTACAGGGTCCGGACATCGGGGAGCTGTTTTTT. Translated: CASSLQGPDIGELFF.

V and J are TRBV6-6 and TRBJ1-5, with D possibly matching TRBD1 (5 bases). This CDR3 is 13 amino acids long. Trimming took off 2 bases at V and 4 bases at J, with 6 bases between the two ends. Germline CDR1 MNHNY, CDR2 SVGAGI (reference sequence). The CDR3 here is CASSYGANQPQHF. CDR3 DNA: TGTGCCAGCAGTTACGGGGCGAATCAGCCCCAGCATTTT.

The rearrangement links TRBV7-6 to TRBJ2-3; no definite D call. The CDR3 is 12 amino acids. Trimming removed 5 bases at V and 5 bases at J, with 8 bases between. CDR1 is SGHVS, CDR2 FNYEAQ, per germline. This CDR3 is CASSRYQDTQYF. The CDR3 nucleotides are TGTGCCAGCAGCAGATACCAAGATACGCAGTATTTT. Based on the CDR3 plus reference TRBV7-6 and TRBJ2-3, the full variable domain is GAGVSQSPRYKVTKRGQDVALRCDPISGHVSLYWYRQALGQGPEFLTYFNYEAQQDKSGLPNDRFSAERPEGSISTLTIQRTEQRDSAMYRCASSRYQDTQYFGPGTRLTVL.

This clonotype was found many times. The genes are TRBV20-1 and TRBJ2-3; 12 positions agree with TRBD2. Trimming took 5 bases from V and 4 from J; bases not matched to a gene: 7. The germline CDR1 and CDR2 sequences are DFQATT and SNEGSKA (reference sequence). The CDR3 contains 15 residues. Written as DNA, the CDR3 is TGCAGTGCTGGGCCGCCTAGCGGGAGGGCAGATACGCAGTATTTT. This encodes CSAGPPSGRADTQYF.

The sample holds many counts of this clonotype. The rearrangement joins TRBV5-1 to TRBJ1-2, with 8 bases identical to TRBD1. This CDR3 region has 15 residues. Per the germline V gene, CDR1 is SGHRS and CDR2 is YFSETQ. V shed 0 bases, J shed 4 bases, and the junction held 5 bases outside the gene matches. For the CDR3, the DNA is TGCGCCAGCAGCTTGGTTGCAGGGGGCCGCTATGGCTACACCTTC. It yields the protein CASSLVAGGRYGYTF.

Many counts were recorded for this clonotype. The rearrangement uses TRBV19 and TRBJ1-1; D remains unclear. Per germline, CDR1 LNHDA and CDR2 SQIVND (reference sequence). The ends were cut back, 6 bases at V and 8 bases at J, with 13 bases in the middle. This CDR3 comprises 12 residues. The DNA for the CDR3 is TGTGCCAGTAGCTTCAGAGGAGAAGAAGCTTTCTTT. It encodes CASSFRGEEAFF.

This clonotype appeared a single time. The chain couples TRBV6-8 to TRBJ1-2; no definite D call. The assigned J gene may be wrong: the sequence end matches TRBJ2-7 better. This CDR3 region has 10 residues. CDR1 is MNHGY and CDR2 is SAAAGT in the germline V gene. The CDR3 sequence is CASSYREQYF. CDR3 coding DNA: TGTGCCAGCAGTTACCGCGAGCAGTACTTC.

This clonotype was detected ten times or more. V and J are TRBV16 and TRBJ2-1, with unresolved D. The CDR3 totals 12 residues. Germline V gives CDR1 KGHSY, CDR2 FQNENV. The V end was cut by 0 bases, the J end by 9 bases, with 6 bases between. CDR3 in amino acids: CASSQSPAEQFF. The DNA of the CDR3 is TGTGCCAGCAGCCAATCCCCCGCTGAGCAGTTCTTC.

This clonotype qualifies as medium-sized (0.01 to 0.1%). The chain links TRBV7-8 to TRBJ2-7; 8 bases fit TRBD2. Germline values: CDR1 SGHVS, CDR2 FQNEAQ. Trimming at V came to 5 bases and at J to 7 bases, leaving 7 bases not matched to a gene. The CDR3 loop spans 13 amino acids. Here the CDR3 DNA reads TGTGCCAGCAGCGTAGGACTAGCAAATGAGCAGTACTTC. It is translated as CASSVGLANEQYF.

This clonotype was detected many times. This chain uses TRBV4-2 with TRBJ2-5; 9 nucleotides match TRBD2. The CDR3 contains 16 residues. Germline loops: CDR1 LGHNA, CDR2 YNFKEQ. The trim removed 1 base at V and 3 bases at J, leaving 6 bases unmatched. CDR3 in amino acids: CASSQGAGGEKETQYF. The CDR3 DNA follows: TGTGCCAGCAGCCAAGGAGCGGGAGGAGAAAAAGAGACCCAGTACTTC.

V usage is TRBV12-3 or TRBV12-4 and J usage is TRBJ2-1; D not resolved. Trimming stripped 6 bases from V and 0 bases from J, with 9 bases between. The CDR3 contains 14 residues. The CDR3 loop reads CASSRTGSYNEQFF. The CDR3 DNA reads TGTGCCAGCAGCCGGACGGGCTCCTACAATGAGCAGTTCTTC.

As concerns this clonotype: The junction does not match germline at one end; this may be a read error. The rearrangement uses TRBV7-3 and TRBJ2-3; the D call may be TRBD1 or TRBD2 (6 bases each). The J call is uncertain, as TRBJ2-2 better fits the DNA end. Germline V gene lookup returns CDR1 SGHTA and CDR2 FQGTGA. This CDR3 comprises 14 residues. The chain's CDR3 is CASSLGGQWRELFF. The CDR3 nucleotides are TGTGCAAGCAGCTTAGGGGGGCAGTGGCGGGAGCTGTTTTTT.